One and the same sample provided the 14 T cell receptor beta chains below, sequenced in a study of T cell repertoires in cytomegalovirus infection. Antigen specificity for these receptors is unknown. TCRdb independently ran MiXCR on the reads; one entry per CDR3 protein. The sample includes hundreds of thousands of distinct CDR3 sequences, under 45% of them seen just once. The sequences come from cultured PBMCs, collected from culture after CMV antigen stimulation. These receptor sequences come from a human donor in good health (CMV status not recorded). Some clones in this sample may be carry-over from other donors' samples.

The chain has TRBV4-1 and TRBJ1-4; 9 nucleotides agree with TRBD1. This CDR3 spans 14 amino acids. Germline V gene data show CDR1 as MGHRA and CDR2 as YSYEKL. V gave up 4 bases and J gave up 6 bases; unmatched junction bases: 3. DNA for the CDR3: TGCGCCAGCAGCCTGGACAGGGGTGATGAAAAACTGTTTTTT. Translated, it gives CASSLDRGDEKLFF.

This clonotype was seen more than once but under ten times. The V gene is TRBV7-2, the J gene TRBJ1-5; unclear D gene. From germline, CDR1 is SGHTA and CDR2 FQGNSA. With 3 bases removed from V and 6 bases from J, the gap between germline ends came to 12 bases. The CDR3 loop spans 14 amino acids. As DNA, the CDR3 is TGTGCCAGCAGCTTCCTCCCGACGGGTCAGCCCCAGCATTTT. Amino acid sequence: CASSFLPTGQPQHF. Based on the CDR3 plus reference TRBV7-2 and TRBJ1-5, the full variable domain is GAGVSQSPSNKVTEKGKDVELRCDPISGHTALYWYRQSLGQGLEFLIYFQGNSAPDKSGLPSDRFSAERTGGSVSTLTIQRTQQEDSAVYLCASSFLPTGQPQHFGDGTRLSIL.

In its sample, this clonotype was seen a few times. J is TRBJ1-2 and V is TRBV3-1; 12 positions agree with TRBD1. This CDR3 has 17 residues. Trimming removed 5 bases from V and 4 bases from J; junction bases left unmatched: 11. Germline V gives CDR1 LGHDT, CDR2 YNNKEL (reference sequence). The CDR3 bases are TGTGCCAGCAGCGAAGGGGACAGGGGGCTATACCTCTATGGCTACACCTTC. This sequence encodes CASSEGDRGLYLYGYTF.

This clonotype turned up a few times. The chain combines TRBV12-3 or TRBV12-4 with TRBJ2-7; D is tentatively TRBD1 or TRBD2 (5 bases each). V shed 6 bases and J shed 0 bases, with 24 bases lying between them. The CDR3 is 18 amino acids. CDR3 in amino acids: CASSPSLGTNFSSYEQYF. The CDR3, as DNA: TGTGCCAGCAGCCCTTCTCTAGGGACGAATTTCAGCTCCTACGAGCAGTACTTC.

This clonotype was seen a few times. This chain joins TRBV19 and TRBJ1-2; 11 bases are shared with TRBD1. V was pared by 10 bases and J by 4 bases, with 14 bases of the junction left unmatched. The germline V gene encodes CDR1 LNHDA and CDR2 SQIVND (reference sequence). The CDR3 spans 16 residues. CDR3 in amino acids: CATIPTAGTGGYGYTF. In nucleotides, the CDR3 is TGTGCCACCATTCCCACCGCCGGGACAGGGGGCTATGGCTACACCTTC.

The CDR3 sequence: CSARLALSYEQYF. The CDR3 DNA reads as TGCAGTGCTAGACTAGCGCTCTCCTACGAGCAGTACTTC. This sequence joins TRBV20-1 and TRBJ2-7, with TRBD2 as a possible D gene (6 bases). This CDR3 spans 13 amino acids. The germline V gene has CDR1 DFQATT and CDR2 SNEGSKA (reference sequence). Between the trimmed V and J ends, which lost 2 bases and 0 bases, there was a span of 8 bases.

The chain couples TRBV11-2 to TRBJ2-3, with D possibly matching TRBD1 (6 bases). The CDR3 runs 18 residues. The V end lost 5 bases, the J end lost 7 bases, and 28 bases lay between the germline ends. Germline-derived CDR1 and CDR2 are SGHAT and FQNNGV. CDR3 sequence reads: CASSGRAVRQVWSNTQYF. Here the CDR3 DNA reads TGTGCCAGCAGCGGACGTGCCGTAAGACAGGTTTGGTCGAATACGCAGTATTTT. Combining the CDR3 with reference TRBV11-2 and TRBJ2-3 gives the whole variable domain EAGVAQSPRYKIIEKRQSVAFWCNPISGHATLYWYQQILGQGPKLLIQFQNNGVVDDSQLPKDRFSAERLKGVDSTLKIQPAKLEDSAVYLCASSGRAVRQVWSNTQYFGPGTRLTVL.

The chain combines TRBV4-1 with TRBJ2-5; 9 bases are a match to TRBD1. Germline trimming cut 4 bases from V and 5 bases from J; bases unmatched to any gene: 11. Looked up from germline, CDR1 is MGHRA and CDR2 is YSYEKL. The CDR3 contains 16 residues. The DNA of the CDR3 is TGCGCCAGCAGCCTCGTCGGACAGGGGATATTGGAGACCCAGTACTTC. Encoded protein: CASSLVGQGILETQYF.

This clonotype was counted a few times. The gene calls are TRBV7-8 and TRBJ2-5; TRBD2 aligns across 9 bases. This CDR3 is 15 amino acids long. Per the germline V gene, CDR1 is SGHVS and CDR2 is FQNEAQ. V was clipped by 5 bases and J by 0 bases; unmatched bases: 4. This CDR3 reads CASSPKRGDQETQYF. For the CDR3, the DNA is TGTGCCAGCAGCCCCAAGCGGGGGGACCAAGAGACCCAGTACTTC.

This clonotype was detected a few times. CDR3 nucleotide sequence: TGTGCCAGCAGCCCGGTGCGGGGAGCCGGGGAGCTGTTTTTT. Its protein product is CASSPVRGAGELFF. The chain recombines TRBV7-2 with TRBJ2-2, with D possibly being TRBD2 (6 bases). V lost 5 bases and J 6 bases, leaving 13 bases between the germline ends. This CDR3 is 14 amino acids long. Germline CDR1 reads SGHTA; CDR2 reads FQGNSA.

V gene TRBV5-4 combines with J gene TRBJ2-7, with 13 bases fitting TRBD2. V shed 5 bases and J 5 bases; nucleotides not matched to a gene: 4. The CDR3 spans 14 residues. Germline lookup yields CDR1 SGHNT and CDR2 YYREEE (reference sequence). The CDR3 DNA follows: TGTGCCAGCAGGGAACTAGCGGGGGGGGACGAGCAGTACTTC. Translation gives CASRELAGGDEQYF.

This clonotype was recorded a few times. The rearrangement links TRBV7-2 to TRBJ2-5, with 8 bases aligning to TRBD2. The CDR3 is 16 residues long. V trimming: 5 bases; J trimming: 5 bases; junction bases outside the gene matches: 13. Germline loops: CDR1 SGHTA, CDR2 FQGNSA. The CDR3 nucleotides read TGTGCCAGCAGCGGCGACGGGGGACTAGGATGGGAGACCCAGTACTTC. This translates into CASSGDGGLGWETQYF.

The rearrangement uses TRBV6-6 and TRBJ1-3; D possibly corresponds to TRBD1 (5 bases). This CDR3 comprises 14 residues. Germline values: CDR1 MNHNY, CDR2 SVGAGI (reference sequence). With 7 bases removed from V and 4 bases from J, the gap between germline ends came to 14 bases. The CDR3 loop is CASNTGPTGNTIYF. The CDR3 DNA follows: TGTGCCAGCAATACAGGACCGACCGGAAACACCATATATTTT.

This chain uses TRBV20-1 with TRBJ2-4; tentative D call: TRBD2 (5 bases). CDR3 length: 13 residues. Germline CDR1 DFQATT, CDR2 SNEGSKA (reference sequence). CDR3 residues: CMRDPADKNIQYF. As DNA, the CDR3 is TGCATGAGGGATCCAGCGGACAAAAACATTCAGTACTTC.